Listed here are 11 T cell receptor beta chains from one sample, sequenced in a study of T cell changes during pregnancy in multiple sclerosis. Sequencing used immunoSEQ multiplex PCR; TCRdb keeps in-frame clones, though not all of them. The data show about 32,000 clones, roughly 89% seen once. The starting material was CD8+ T cells from peripheral blood mononuclear cells, obtained in the second trimester of pregnancy. The receptors come from a female donor with multiple sclerosis, enrolled in a pregnancy study.

In its sample, this clone was seen once. The genes are TRBV2 and TRBJ2-2; 11 nucleotides align to TRBD2. Germline CDR1 reads SNHLY; CDR2 reads FYNNEI. V lost 6 bases and J lost 5; bases outside the gene matches: 11. The CDR3 loop spans 17 amino acids. CDR3 DNA sequence: TGTGCCAGCAGGGGATCTACTAGCGGGAGTTGGACCGGGGAGCTGTTTTTT. Amino acid sequence: CASRGSTSGSWTGELFF.

The rearrangement links TRBV2 to TRBJ1-1, with D unclear. CDR3 size: 11 residues. The germline V gene encodes CDR1 SNHLY and CDR2 FYNNEI. V gave up 7 bases and J gave up 1 base, with 4 bases separating them. In DNA, the CDR3 is TGTGCCAGCATCGGGAACACTGAAGCTTTCTTT. Its protein product is CASIGNTEAFF.

J is TRBJ1-4 and V is TRBV18; 9 positions agree with TRBD1. The V gene's germline CDR1 is KGHSH and CDR2 LQKENI. This CDR3 spans 15 amino acids. J was trimmed by 1 base and V by 6 bases; bases with no gene match: 3. The CDR3 is CASSPTGGTNEKLFF. CDR3 coding DNA: TGTGCCAGCTCCCCGACAGGGGGAACTAATGAAAAACTGTTTTTT.

The rearrangement links TRBV6-4 to TRBJ1-4, with 11 nucleotides matching TRBD1. Germline V gene lookup returns CDR1 MRHNA and CDR2 SNTAGT. Germline trimming cut 6 bases from V and 2 bases from J; bases unmatched to any gene: 2. The CDR3 totals 15 residues. DNA for the CDR3: TGTGCCAGCAGGGACAGGGGGCTGACTAATGAAAAACTGTTTTTT. The encoded protein is CASRDRGLTNEKLFF.

The genes are TRBV5-5 and TRBJ1-2; D possibly corresponds to TRBD1 (6 bases). The CDR3 is 14 residues long. V lost 4 bases, J lost 6 bases, and 16 bases lay in between. Germline lookup yields CDR1 SGHKS and CDR2 YYEKEE (reference sequence). CDR3 residues: CASSLLDSKNGYTF. The CDR3 DNA is TGTGCCAGCAGCCTGCTGGACAGTAAAAATGGCTACACCTTC.

V gene TRBV27 combines with J gene TRBJ2-1; 7 bases align to TRBD1. V lost 5 bases to trimming and J lost 2 bases; unmatched junction nucleotides: 6. The CDR3 consists of 15 residues. Germline V gene lookup returns CDR1 MNHEY and CDR2 SMNVEV (reference sequence). The CDR3 region has the DNA TGTGCCAGCAGTCAAAGGGACAGACCCTACAATGAGCAGTTCTTC. It yields the protein CASSQRDRPYNEQFF.

The chain employs TRBV7-6 and TRBJ2-7; D is perhaps TRBD2 (5 bases). The CDR3 is 14 residues long. V was trimmed by 2 bases and J by 0 bases, leaving 8 bases between them. In germline, CDR1 is SGHVS, CDR2 FNYEAQ. CDR3 residues: CASSLRESSYEQYF. DNA of the CDR3: TGTGCCAGCAGCTTAAGGGAGAGCTCCTACGAGCAGTACTTC.

V and J are TRBV11-2 and TRBJ2-2; 7 positions match TRBD1. The CDR3 contains 15 residues. With V trimmed by 4 bases and J by 1 base, 3 bases remained unmatched. In germline, CDR1 is SGHAT, CDR2 FQNNGV. CDR3 protein: CASSSRDRNTGELFF. As DNA, the CDR3 is TGTGCCAGCAGCTCACGGGACAGGAACACCGGGGAGCTGTTTTTT. The entire variable domain, with the rest obtained from reference TRBV11-2 and TRBJ2-2, is as follows: EAGVAQSPRYKIIEKRQSVAFWCNPISGHATLYWYQQILGQGPKLLIQFQNNGVVDDSQLPKDRFSAERLKGVDSTLKIQPAKLEDSAVYLCASSSRDRNTGELFFGEGSRLTVL.

This chain connects TRBV11-2 to TRBJ1-2; a weak D match, TRBD1 (6 bases). Trimming pared 3 bases from V and 8 bases from J, leaving 16 bases between. This CDR3 region has 14 residues. Germline CDR1 reads SGHAT; CDR2 reads FQNNGV. CDR3 sequence: CASSFSQGMEGYTF. The CDR3 bases are TGTGCCAGCAGCTTTTCACAGGGAATGGAAGGCTACACCTTC.

The chain combines TRBV19 with TRBJ1-5; maybe TRBD1 (6 bases). The CDR3 sequence is 13 residues long. The V gene's germline CDR1 is LNHDA and CDR2 SQIVND (reference sequence). Trimming shortened V by 5 bases and J by 7 bases, and 12 bases separated the two germline ends. The chain's CDR3 is CASSPRGAQPQHF. The CDR3 coding sequence is TGTGCCAGTAGTCCTCGGGGGGCCCAGCCCCAGCATTTT.

The V call is TRBV5-5, the J call TRBJ2-1; 7 nucleotides line up with TRBD1. Germline V gene data show CDR1 as SGHKS and CDR2 as YYEKEE (reference sequence). V lost 4 bases, J lost 9 bases, and 7 bases stayed unmatched. The CDR3 is 13 residues long. The CDR3 here is CASSRQGGGEQFF. The CDR3 DNA is TGTGCCAGCAGCCGACAGGGTGGAGGTGAGCAGTTCTTC.